A single sample is the source of the 9 T cell receptor beta chains below, sequenced in a study of blood T cell repertoires in COVID-19 (TCRdb year 2020). Library method: the immunoSEQ multiplex PCR assay. Not all clones reach the TCRdb copy of this immuneACCESS table, which keeps in-frame sequences only. Checked studies attribute under half of the gap to unresolved V genes and leave the rest unexplained. For this sample there are 200,000 to 250,000 clones; roughly 80% appear just once. In total, the top ten clones hold 8% to 10% of the sample. The specimen sequenced was peripheral blood. The source is an elderly woman with COVID-19, enrolled during active disease.

V and J are TRBV15 and TRBJ2-5; no reliable D call. The CDR3 covers 15 residues. Germline loops: CDR1 LNHNV, CDR2 YYDKDF (reference sequence). Trimming pared 1 base from V and 2 bases from J, leaving 11 bases between. This CDR3 is CATSRGLAAQETQYF. The CDR3 nucleotides read TGTGCCACCAGCAGAGGATTGGCGGCTCAAGAGACCCAGTACTTC.

This clone was seen just once. The chain recombines TRBV5-1 with TRBJ1-2; maybe TRBD1 (6 bases). Trimming left V 5 bases short and J 6 bases short, with 23 bases between. Germline CDR1 is SGHRS and CDR2 is YFSETQ. The CDR3 has 16 residues. The CDR3 DNA follows: TGCGCCAGCAGGCTTGGACAGACCGTCTTCACGAATGGCTACACCTTC. Protein sequence: CASRLGQTVFTNGYTF.

This sequence joins TRBV28 and TRBJ1-1; 9 bases map to TRBD1. After removal of 3 bases from V and 5 bases from J, the junction contained 13 bases not matched to a gene. The CDR3 sequence is 17 residues long. In germline, CDR1 is MDHEN, CDR2 SYDVKM. CDR3 nucleotide sequence: TGTGCCAGCAGTTTTGCCGGGACAGGGATAATAGGTACTGAAGCTTTCTTT. This translates into CASSFAGTGIIGTEAFF.

V usage is TRBV7-9 and J usage is TRBJ2-7; TRBD1 agrees at 9 bases. This CDR3 spans 19 amino acids. Germline V lookup: CDR1 SEHNR, CDR2 FQNEAQ (reference sequence). V lost 4 bases, J lost 3 bases, and 19 bases stayed unmatched. DNA of the CDR3: TGTGCCAGCAGCTCAAATTTTCGGGGGACAGGGTCGATGATCTACGAGCAGTACTTC. This codes for CASSSNFRGTGSMIYEQYF.

The gene calls are TRBV19 and TRBJ1-5; the match to TRBD1 covers 10 bases. Germline CDR1 LNHDA, CDR2 SQIVND (reference sequence). This CDR3 has 15 residues. With V trimmed by 9 bases and J by 7 bases, 12 bases remained unmatched. The CDR3 DNA sequence: TGTGCCAGCACGGGAAGACAGGGGGCACAACAGCCCCAGCATTTT. This codes for CASTGRQGAQQPQHF.

V usage is TRBV7-2 and J usage is TRBJ2-1, with 10 bases lining up with TRBD2. Per germline, CDR1 SGHTA and CDR2 FQGNSA. This CDR3 has 15 amino acids. The junction had 8 bases not matched to a gene; V was cut back by 5 bases and J by 7 bases. The CDR3 sequence is CASSVSGRAENEQFF. The CDR3 region has the DNA TGTGCCAGCAGCGTAAGCGGGAGGGCCGAAAATGAGCAGTTCTTC.

DNA for the CDR3: TGTGCCACCAGTGATCCCGGACTCGGAAACACCATATATTTT. Translating gives CATSDPGLGNTIYF. V gene TRBV24-1 combines with J gene TRBJ1-3; D not resolved. Germline values: CDR1 KGHDR, CDR2 SFDVKD. This CDR3 comprises 14 residues. V dropped 3 bases and J dropped 4 bases, with 9 bases sitting between them.

This chain links TRBV27 with TRBJ1-2, with TRBD1 matching 9 bases. The CDR3 length is 13 residues. Trimming at V came to 6 bases and at J to 4 bases, leaving 3 bases not matched to a gene. Germline V gene sequence: CDR1 MNHEY, CDR2 SMNVEV (reference sequence). The CDR3 is CASRVTGGYGYTF. The CDR3 nucleotides are TGTGCCAGCAGAGTGACAGGGGGCTATGGCTACACCTTC.

The CDR3 sequence: CASSIAGGTDTQYF. CDR3 sequence (DNA): TGTGCCAGCAGCATAGCGGGGGGCACAGATACGCAGTATTTT. The chain links TRBV6-5 to TRBJ2-3, with TRBD2 identical over 9 bases. This CDR3 comprises 14 residues. The J segment lost 1 base and the V segment lost 6 bases, leaving 2 bases of the junction unmatched. Germline CDR1 reads MNHEY; CDR2 reads SVGAGI.